The T cell receptor beta chain described here comes from a study of T-cell reconstitution after alpha-beta-depleted transplantation in children. Per germline, CDR1 SQVTM and CDR2 ANQGSEA. The CDR3 has 15 residues. V lost 4 bases to trimming and J lost 2 bases; unmatched junction nucleotides: 9. TCRbeta library construction was performed incorporating unique molecular identifiers. TCRdb analysed the PCR reads with MiXCR anew, one entry per CDR3 protein. This sample has about 900,000 distinct CDR3 sequences, with about 31% found just once. The sequence came from a boy under three years old who had a stem cell transplant for SCID, so the T cells may come from the graft donor. This chain uses TRBV29-1 with TRBJ2-5, with 8 bases identical to TRBD2. The specimen comprised PBMCs, mostly from graft donor cells, sampled 360 days after TCRalphabeta/CD19-depleted stem cell transplant. DNA of the CDR3: TGCAGCGTTGTCCGGGGGGGACGGCATCAAGAGACCCAGTACTTC. Protein: CSVVRGGRHQETQYF.